The clone carrying this T cell receptor beta chain appeared many times. Germline V lookup: CDR1 LGHDT, CDR2 YNNKEL (reference sequence). The CDR3 covers 14 residues. Unmatched junction bases numbered 4, after V lost 4 bases and J lost 9 bases. This specimen belongs to a study of CD8+CD57+ T cells in acquired aplastic anemia. According to the study, genomic DNA was the template for TCR beta VDJ and CDR3 profiling. TCRdb redid the calling of the reads with MiXCR, one entry per CDR3 protein. This sample has about 270,000 distinct CDR3 sequences; around 60% occur once, and the top ten carry 6.5% to 10%. This chain uses TRBV3-1 with TRBJ1-6; 9 bases fit TRBD1. The material sequenced was sorted CD4+, CD8+, or CD8+CD57+ T cells (not recorded which) from PBMCs. The receptor was isolated from a human donor with severe aplastic anemia or a healthy control (not recorded which). The CDR3, as DNA: TGTGCCAGCAGCCTCGGGACAGGGCCTTCACCCCTCCACTTT. Translation: CASSLGTGPSPLHF.